This TCR beta chain derives from a study of CD4 T cells in relation to SARS-CoV-2 and coronaviruses. Per the germline V gene, CDR1 is SNHLY and CDR2 is FYNNEI. V lost 8 bases to trimming and J lost 4 bases, with 9 bases between them. This CDR3 is 12 amino acids long. For this clone: Its antigen is unknown.

TCRdb's table, derived via immunoSEQ multiplex PCR, lists solely in-frame clones and lacks some. Of 26,000 or so clones listed, roughly 81% are singletons. CD4+ T cells from unexposed donors were obtained before the COVID-19 pandemic (2011-2018). The cells were cultured for around ten days before CD4+ T cells were isolated. The sample comprised CD4+ T cells from PBMCs, cultured in vitro. This rearrangement joins TRBV2 to TRBJ2-1, with D maybe TRBD1 (6 bases). The origin of this receptor is a human donor in good health. The CDR3 DNA is TGTGCCAGCCAAACAGGGTACAATGAGCAGTTCTTC. Translation gives CASQTGYNEQFF.